The 22 T cell receptor beta chains reported below all come from one sample, sequenced in a study of identifying expanded T cells in peripheral blood. Clones were read by immunoSEQ multiplex PCR, and TCRdb kept only the in-frame ones, dropping some. The sample records about 86,000 clones, about 85% being singletons. The sequenced sample consisted of blood. Receptors originate from a person aged 18 to 75 in good health.

This chain joins TRBV2 and TRBJ1-1; no clear D gene. The V end was cut by 4 bases, the J end by 7 bases, with 7 bases between. This CDR3 has 11 residues. Germline-derived CDR1 and CDR2 are SNHLY and FYNNEI. The CDR3 sequence: CASSVDLEAFF. DNA for the CDR3: TGTGCCAGCAGTGTGGACCTTGAAGCTTTCTTT.

V usage is TRBV11-2 and J usage is TRBJ2-5; TRBD2 agrees at 9 bases. Per germline, CDR1 SGHAT and CDR2 FQNNGV. CDR3 length: 16 residues. V lost 1 base to trimming and J lost 4 bases; unmatched junction nucleotides: 7. The CDR3 sequence is CASSLVRAGGRETQYF. The CDR3 region has the DNA TGTGCCAGCAGCTTAGTAAGGGCGGGGGGGCGAGAGACCCAGTACTTC.

By sample fraction, this clone is medium-sized. This rearrangement joins TRBV14 to TRBJ1-1; D is uncertain. This CDR3 spans 15 amino acids. Trimming pared 4 bases from V and 0 bases from J, leaving 12 bases between. In germline, CDR1 is SGHDN, CDR2 FVKESK. The CDR3 sequence is CASSRLSSLNTEAFF. CDR3 nucleotide sequence: TGTGCCAGCAGCCGGCTTTCGAGTCTGAACACTGAAGCTTTCTTT.

The chain employs TRBV6-5 and TRBJ1-2; possibly TRBD1 for D (6 bases). V lost 2 bases and J lost 8, with 9 bases in between. This CDR3 region has 12 residues. Germline CDR1 reads MNHEY; CDR2 reads SVGAGI. CDR3 in DNA: TGTGCCAGCAGTTACCCCCAGGGGGGCTACACCTTC. It yields the protein CASSYPQGGYTF.

The chain combines TRBV7-8 with TRBJ1-2, with 8 bases lining up with TRBD1. V was clipped by 2 bases and J by 1 base; unmatched bases: 21. CDR1 is SGHVS, CDR2 FQNEAQ, per germline. The CDR3 contains 21 residues. CDR3 region: CASSLQFDYYLQGGLNYGYTF. The CDR3 DNA sequence: TGTGCCAGCAGCTTACAGTTTGACTACTACCTACAGGGGGGACTTAACTATGGCTACACCTTC.

This chain links TRBV5-4 with TRBJ1-2; D gene uncertain. Germline V gene data show CDR1 as SGHNT and CDR2 as YYREEE (reference sequence). Trimming stripped 1 base from V and 3 bases from J, with 7 bases between. CDR3 length equals 13 residues. In DNA, the CDR3 is TGTGCCAGCAGCTTGTCGGGCCACTATGGCTACACCTTC. Amino acids: CASSLSGHYGYTF.

The V gene is TRBV11-2, the J gene TRBJ2-7; D remains ambiguous. The V gene lost 1 base and the J gene lost 6 bases, with 16 bases spanning the gap. CDR3 size: 15 residues. Germline loops: CDR1 SGHAT, CDR2 FQNNGV. The CDR3 sequence: CASSLVSGFRVEQYF. CDR3 in DNA: TGTGCCAGCAGCTTAGTTTCGGGTTTTAGGGTCGAGCAGTACTTC.

The rearrangement uses TRBV5-1 and TRBJ2-1; no reliable D call. Between the trimmed V and J ends, which lost 0 bases and 0 bases, there was a span of 7 bases. CDR1 and CDR2 from the germline V gene are SGHRS and YFSETQ. CDR3 length: 15 amino acids. The CDR3 loop reads CASSLGVGSYNEQFF. CDR3 DNA: TGCGCCAGCAGCTTGGGGGTGGGCTCCTACAATGAGCAGTTCTTC.

In this sample, this clone turned up once. The V gene is TRBV11-2, the J gene TRBJ1-1; D gene unclear. V lost 0 bases and J 4 bases, leaving 15 bases between the germline ends. Germline CDR1 reads SGHAT; CDR2 reads FQNNGV. The CDR3 spans 16 residues. The CDR3: CASSLEFGKRGTEAFF. The DNA for the CDR3 is TGTGCCAGCAGCTTAGAGTTCGGAAAAAGAGGCACTGAAGCTTTCTTT. Full variable domain (outside the CDR3, taken from reference TRBV11-2 and TRBJ1-1): EAGVAQSPRYKIIEKRQSVAFWCNPISGHATLYWYQQILGQGPKLLIQFQNNGVVDDSQLPKDRFSAERLKGVDSTLKIQPAKLEDSAVYLCASSLEFGKRGTEAFFGQGTRLTVV.

The rearrangement joins TRBV19 to TRBJ1-1; 7 bases are shared with TRBD1. Germline V lookup: CDR1 LNHDA, CDR2 SQIVND (reference sequence). V shed 5 bases and J 5 bases; nucleotides not matched to a gene: 11. The CDR3 covers 15 residues. The CDR3 is CASSARQGAWTEAFF. Here the CDR3 DNA reads TGTGCCAGTAGTGCTCGACAGGGAGCATGGACTGAAGCTTTCTTT.

Notes on this clone: Within the sample, other DNA sequences also encode this same CDR3. The chain joins TRBV9 to TRBJ2-7, with TRBD1 matching over 8 bases. The CDR3 sequence is 15 residues long. V shed 2 bases, J shed 7 bases, and the junction held 11 bases outside the gene matches. Per germline, CDR1 SGDLS and CDR2 YYNGEE. The CDR3 here is CASSVAGTGALEQYF. In DNA form, the CDR3 reads TGTGCCAGCAGCGTTGCCGGGACAGGAGCGTTGGAGCAGTACTTC. The whole variable domain, filled in from reference TRBV9 and TRBJ2-7, reads DSGVTQTPKHLITATGQRVTLRCSPRSGDLSVYWYQQSLDQGLQFLIQYYNGEERAKGNILERFSAQQFPDLHSELNLSSLELGDSALYFCASSVAGTGALEQYFGPGTRLTVT.

The chain recombines TRBV29-1 with TRBJ1-2; TRBD1 matches 7 bases. Trimming removed 7 bases from V and 7 bases from J; junction bases left unmatched: 15. CDR3 size: 14 residues. Germline V gene sequence: CDR1 SQVTM, CDR2 ANQGSEA. The DNA for the CDR3 is TGCAGCGCTCGGGAGGGGTTTACAGGGGCTGGCTACACCTTC. Translated, it gives CSAREGFTGAGYTF. Variable domain in full (rest from reference TRBV29-1 and TRBJ1-2): SAVISQKPSRDICQRGTSLTIQCQVDSQVTMMFWYRQQPGQSLTLIATANQGSEATYESGFVIDKFPISRPNLTFSTLTVSNMSPEDSSIYLCSAREGFTGAGYTFGSGTRLTVV.

This clone was detected a few times. The rearrangement joins TRBV30 to TRBJ2-1; D possibly uses TRBD1 or TRBD2 (5 bases each). The V end was cut by 4 bases, the J end by 4 bases, with 11 bases between. The germline gives CDR1 GTSNPN, CDR2 SVGIG (reference sequence). The length of the CDR3 is 13 residues. The CDR3 DNA is TGTGCCTGGACTCGGGACCGATACAATGAGCAGTTCTTC. This encodes CAWTRDRYNEQFF. Variable domain in full (rest from reference TRBV30 and TRBJ2-1): SQTIHQWPATLVQPVGSPLSLECTVEGTSNPNLYWYRQAAGRGLQLLFYSVGIGQISSEVPQNLSASRPQDRQFILSSKKLLLSDSGFYLCAWTRDRYNEQFFGPGTRLTVL.

V and J are TRBV6-1 and TRBJ1-2; 7 nucleotides align to TRBD1. Germline V lookup: CDR1 MNHNS, CDR2 SASEGT. The CDR3 consists of 15 residues. The V segment lost 9 bases and the J segment 8 bases; nucleotides outside the gene matches: 18. This CDR3 is CASQNTGAQEGGYTF. The CDR3 DNA reads TGTGCCAGTCAAAACACAGGGGCCCAAGAGGGCGGCTACACCTTC.

The CDR3 spells CASSPEFRDSYGYTF. CDR3 DNA sequence: TGTGCCAGCAGCCCCGAATTCCGGGACTCCTATGGCTACACCTTC. The chain joins TRBV7-9 to TRBJ1-2; maybe TRBD1 (5 bases). This CDR3 is 15 amino acids long. Germline loops: CDR1 SEHNR, CDR2 FQNEAQ (reference sequence). The ends were cut back, 5 bases at V and 4 bases at J, with 17 bases in the middle.

The chain carries TRBV7-9 and TRBJ1-2; D call uncertain. The V gene lost 4 bases and the J gene lost 8 bases, with 11 bases spanning the gap. CDR1 SEHNR and CDR2 FQNEAQ come from the germline V gene (reference sequence). CDR3 length equals 12 residues. Here the CDR3 reads CASSSERGGYTF. DNA for the CDR3: TGTGCCAGCAGCTCCGAACGTGGAGGCTACACCTTC.

The rearrangement links TRBV18 to TRBJ1-1; D is perhaps TRBD1 (5 bases). Germline V lookup: CDR1 KGHSH, CDR2 LQKENI. This CDR3 spans 14 amino acids. The ends were cut back, 3 bases at V and 1 base at J, with 9 bases in the middle. The CDR3 bases are TGTGCCAGCTCACCCCCAACAGGGAACACTGAAGCTTTCTTT. It is translated as CASSPPTGNTEAFF.

This clone came up once. The rearrangement uses TRBV7-2 and TRBJ1-2; 8 bases match TRBD1. After removal of 3 bases from V and 5 bases from J, the junction contained 8 bases not matched to a gene. The length of the CDR3 is 15 residues. Germline assignment: CDR1 SGHTA and CDR2 FQGNSA. The CDR3 DNA is TGTGCCAGCAGCTTCTCAGGGGGCGTATCTTATGGCTACACCTTC. The encoded protein is CASSFSGGVSYGYTF. Using reference TRBV7-2 and TRBJ1-2 for the parts outside the CDR3, the full variable domain is GAGVSQSPSNKVTEKGKDVELRCDPISGHTALYWYRQSLGQGLEFLIYFQGNSAPDKSGLPSDRFSAERTGGSVSTLTIQRTQQEDSAVYLCASSFSGGVSYGYTFGSGTRLTVV.

The chain combines TRBV7-3 with TRBJ2-6; D gene uncertain. V was clipped by 5 bases and J by 0 bases, with 5 bases between them. Looked up from germline, CDR1 is SGHTA and CDR2 is FQGTGA. The CDR3 consists of 14 residues. CDR3 in amino acids: CASSVHSGANVLTF. The CDR3, as DNA: TGTGCCAGCAGCGTCCACTCTGGGGCCAACGTCCTGACTTTC. Filled out from reference TRBV7-3 and TRBJ2-6, the complete variable domain reads GAGVSQTPSNKVTEKGKYVELRCDPISGHTALYWYRQSLGQGPEFLIYFQGTGAADDSGLPNDRFFAVRPEGSVSTLKIQRTERGDSAVYLCASSVHSGANVLTFGAGSRLTVL.

The chain joins TRBV18 to TRBJ2-2, with TRBD1 matching 7 bases. This CDR3 comprises 15 residues. CDR1 is KGHSH, CDR2 LQKENI, per germline. V trimming: 5 bases; J trimming: 0 bases; junction bases outside the gene matches: 3. The CDR3 protein is CASSWGQTNTGELFF. The CDR3 nucleotides read TGTGCCAGCTCATGGGGACAGACGAACACCGGGGAGCTGTTTTTT.

The rearrangement uses TRBV18 and TRBJ1-1, with D uncertain. From germline, CDR1 is KGHSH and CDR2 LQKENI. The CDR3 is 15 amino acids. With 1 base removed from V and 3 bases from J, the gap between germline ends came to 12 bases. The DNA of the CDR3 is TGTGCCAGCTCACCACTGACGGGTCGGGACACTGAAGCTTTCTTT. Protein: CASSPLTGRDTEAFF.

The rearrangement uses TRBV7-9 and TRBJ2-1, with 11 bases fitting TRBD2. The trim removed 5 bases at V and 7 bases at J, leaving 13 bases unmatched. Germline V gives CDR1 SEHNR, CDR2 FQNEAQ (reference sequence). The CDR3 sequence is 17 residues long. For the CDR3, the DNA is TGTGCCAGCAGCCCATCACGTATAGCGGGGGGGGTGAATGAGCAGTTCTTC. Residues: CASSPSRIAGGVNEQFF.